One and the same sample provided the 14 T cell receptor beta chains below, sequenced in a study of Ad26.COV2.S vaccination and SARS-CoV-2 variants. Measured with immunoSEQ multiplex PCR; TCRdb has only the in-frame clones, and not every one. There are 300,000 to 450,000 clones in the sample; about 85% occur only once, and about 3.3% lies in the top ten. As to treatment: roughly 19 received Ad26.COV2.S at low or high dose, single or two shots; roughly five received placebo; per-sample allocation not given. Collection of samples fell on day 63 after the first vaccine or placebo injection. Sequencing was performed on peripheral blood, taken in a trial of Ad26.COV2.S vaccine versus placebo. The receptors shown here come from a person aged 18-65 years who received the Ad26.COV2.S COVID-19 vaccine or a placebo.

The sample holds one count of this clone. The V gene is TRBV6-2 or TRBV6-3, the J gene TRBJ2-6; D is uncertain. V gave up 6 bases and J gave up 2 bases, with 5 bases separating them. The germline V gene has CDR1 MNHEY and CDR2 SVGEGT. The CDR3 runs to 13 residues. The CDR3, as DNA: TGTGCCAGCAGCTTTGCTGGGGCCAACGTCCTGACTTTC. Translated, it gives CASSFAGANVLTF.

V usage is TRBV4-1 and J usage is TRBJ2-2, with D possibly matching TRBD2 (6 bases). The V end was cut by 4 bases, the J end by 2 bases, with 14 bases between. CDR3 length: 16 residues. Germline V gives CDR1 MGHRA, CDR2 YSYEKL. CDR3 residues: CASSRPVAENTGELFF. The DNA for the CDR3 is TGCGCCAGCAGCCGCCCAGTAGCGGAAAACACCGGGGAGCTGTTTTTT.

The CDR3: CASSTLSRSKGNEQFF. DNA of the CDR3: TGTGCCAGCAGTACTCTTTCCCGGAGCAAAGGAAATGAGCAGTTCTTC. J is TRBJ2-1 and V is TRBV27, with D uncertain. Trimming cost V 5 bases and J 7 bases, with 21 bases left between them. The CDR3 runs to 16 residues. CDR1 and CDR2 (germline): MNHEY, SMNVEV (reference sequence).

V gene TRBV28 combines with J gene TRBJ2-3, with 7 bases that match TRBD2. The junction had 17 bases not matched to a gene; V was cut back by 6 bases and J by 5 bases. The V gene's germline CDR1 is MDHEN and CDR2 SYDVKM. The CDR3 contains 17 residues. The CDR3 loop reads CASSLGLVSTGGDTQYF. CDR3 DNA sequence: TGTGCCAGCAGCCTAGGACTAGTGTCCACGGGGGGAGATACGCAGTATTTT.

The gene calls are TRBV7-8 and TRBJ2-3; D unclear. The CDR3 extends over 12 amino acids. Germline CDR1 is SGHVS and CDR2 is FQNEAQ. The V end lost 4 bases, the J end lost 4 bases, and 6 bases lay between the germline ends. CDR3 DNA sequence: TGTGCCAGCAGCTGGTTCGCAGATACGCAGTATTTT. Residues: CASSWFADTQYF.

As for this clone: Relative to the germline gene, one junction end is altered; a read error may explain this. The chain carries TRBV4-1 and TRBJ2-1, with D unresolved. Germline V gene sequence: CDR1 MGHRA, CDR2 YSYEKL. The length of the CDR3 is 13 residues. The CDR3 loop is CASSPPSHNEQFF. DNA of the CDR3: TGCGCCAGCAGCCCCCCCTCCCACAATGAGCAGTTCTTC.

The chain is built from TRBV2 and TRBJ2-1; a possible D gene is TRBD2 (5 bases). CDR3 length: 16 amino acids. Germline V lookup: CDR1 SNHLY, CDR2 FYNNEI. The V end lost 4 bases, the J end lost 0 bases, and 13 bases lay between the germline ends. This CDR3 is CASSGSGLSSYNEQFF. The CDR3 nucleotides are TGTGCCAGCAGTGGATCCGGACTGAGCTCCTACAATGAGCAGTTCTTC.

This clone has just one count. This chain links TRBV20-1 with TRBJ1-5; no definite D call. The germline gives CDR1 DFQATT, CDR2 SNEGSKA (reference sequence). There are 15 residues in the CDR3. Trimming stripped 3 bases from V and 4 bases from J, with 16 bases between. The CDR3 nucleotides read TGCAGTGCTAGTAGTCTCACGGGCTTAAATCAGCCCCAGCATTTT. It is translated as CSASSLTGLNQPQHF.

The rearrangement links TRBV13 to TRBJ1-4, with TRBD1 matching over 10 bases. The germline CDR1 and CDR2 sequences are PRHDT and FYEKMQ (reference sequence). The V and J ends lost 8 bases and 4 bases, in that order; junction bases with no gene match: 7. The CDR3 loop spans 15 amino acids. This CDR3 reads CASRGQGVINEKLFF. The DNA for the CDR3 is TGTGCCAGCCGCGGACAGGGGGTTATTAATGAAAAACTGTTTTTT.

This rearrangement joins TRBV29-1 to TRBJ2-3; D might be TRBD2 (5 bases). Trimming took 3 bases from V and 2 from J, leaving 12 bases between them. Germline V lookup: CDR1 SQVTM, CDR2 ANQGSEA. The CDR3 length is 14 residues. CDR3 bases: TGCAGCGTTGACTTACGGGAACCCACAGATACGCAGTATTTT. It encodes CSVDLREPTDTQYF.

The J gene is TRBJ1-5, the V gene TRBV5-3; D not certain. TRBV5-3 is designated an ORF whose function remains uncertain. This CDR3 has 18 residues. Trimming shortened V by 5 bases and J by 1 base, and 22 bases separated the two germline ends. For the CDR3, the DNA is TGTGCCAGAAGGTCTCCCATAGACTCAGGTACGAGCAATCAGCCCCAGCATTTT. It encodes CARRSPIDSGTSNQPQHF.

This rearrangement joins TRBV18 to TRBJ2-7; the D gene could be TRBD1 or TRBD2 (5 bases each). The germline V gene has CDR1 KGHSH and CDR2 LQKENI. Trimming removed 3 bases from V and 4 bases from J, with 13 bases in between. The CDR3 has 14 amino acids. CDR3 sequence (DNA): TGTGCCAGCTCACCGACCGGGGACCAGTACGAGCAGTACTTC. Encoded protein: CASSPTGDQYEQYF.

The CDR3 bases are TGTGCCACCAGCAGAGGGCAGGGGGCCCGCAATGAGCAGTTCTTC. It is translated as CATSRGQGARNEQFF. V usage is TRBV15 and J usage is TRBJ2-1; 8 bases map to TRBD1. There are 15 residues in the CDR3. Germline V gives CDR1 LNHNV, CDR2 YYDKDF (reference sequence). V gave up 1 base and J gave up 6 bases; unmatched junction bases: 5.

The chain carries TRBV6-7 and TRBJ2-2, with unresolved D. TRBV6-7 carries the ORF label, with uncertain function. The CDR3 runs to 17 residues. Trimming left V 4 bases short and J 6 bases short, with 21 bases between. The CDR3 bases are TGTGCCAGCAGTTTGTCCGGGCCCCGTAAGGGCGCCGGGGAGCTGTTTTTT. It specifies CASSLSGPRKGAGELFF.